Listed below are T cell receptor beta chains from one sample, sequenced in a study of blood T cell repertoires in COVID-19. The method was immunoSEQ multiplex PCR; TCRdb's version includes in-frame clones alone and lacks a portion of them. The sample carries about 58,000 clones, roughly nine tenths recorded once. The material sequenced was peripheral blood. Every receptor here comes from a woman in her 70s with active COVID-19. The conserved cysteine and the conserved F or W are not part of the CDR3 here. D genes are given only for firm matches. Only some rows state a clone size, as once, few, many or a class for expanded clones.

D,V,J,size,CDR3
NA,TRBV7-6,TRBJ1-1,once,ASSLGPAGSEAF
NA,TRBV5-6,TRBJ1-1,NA,ASSYGGQTNTEAF
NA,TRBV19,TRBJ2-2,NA,ASSYGGDTNTGELF
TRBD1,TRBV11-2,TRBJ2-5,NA,ASSSTGQGRETQY
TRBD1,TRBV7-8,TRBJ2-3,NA,ASSRTGLSTDTQY
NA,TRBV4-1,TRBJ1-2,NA,ASSQGEGNYGYT
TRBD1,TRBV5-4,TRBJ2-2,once,ASSSRGQGAGELF
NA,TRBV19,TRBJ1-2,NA,ASSIPPGSEDYGYT
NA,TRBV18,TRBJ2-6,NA,ASSPPLGGSGANVLT
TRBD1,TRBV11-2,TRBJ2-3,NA,ASGRTGPDTQY
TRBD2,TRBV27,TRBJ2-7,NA,ASSPRVAGGPYEQY
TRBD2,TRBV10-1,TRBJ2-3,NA,ASKAGGPTDTQY
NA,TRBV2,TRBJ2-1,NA,ASRTDTILNEQF
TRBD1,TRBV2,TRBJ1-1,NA,ASSEYQGDTEAF
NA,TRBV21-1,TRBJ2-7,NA,ASSPLYEQY
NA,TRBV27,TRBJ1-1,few,ASSQPGLNTEAF
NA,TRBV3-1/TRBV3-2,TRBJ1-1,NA,ASSQLLSNTEAF
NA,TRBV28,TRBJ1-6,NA,ASSSFRGNSPLH
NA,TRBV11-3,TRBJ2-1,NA,ASSSYTHNEQF
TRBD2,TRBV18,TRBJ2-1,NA,ASSFRTSGGYNEQF
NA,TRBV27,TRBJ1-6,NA,ASSLWQDSSPLH
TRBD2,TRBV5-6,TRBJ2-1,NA,ASSLTLLAGPNLYNEQF
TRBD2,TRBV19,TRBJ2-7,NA,ASSIAGGLSYEQY
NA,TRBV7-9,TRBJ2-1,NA,ASSLAGWSEQF
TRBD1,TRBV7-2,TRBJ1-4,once,ASKRGDRGQGEKLF
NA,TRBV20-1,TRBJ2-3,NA,SASGSQGSTDTQY
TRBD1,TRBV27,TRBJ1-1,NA,ASSQGGNTEAF
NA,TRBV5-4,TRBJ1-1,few,ASKNGNEAF
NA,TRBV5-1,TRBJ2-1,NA,ASAPADAYNEQF
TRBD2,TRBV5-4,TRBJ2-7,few,ASTNPGTSGYEQY
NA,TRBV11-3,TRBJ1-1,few,ASSLNSVLNTEAF
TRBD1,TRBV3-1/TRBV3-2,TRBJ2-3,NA,ASSQIGGQGFFGGSEADTQY
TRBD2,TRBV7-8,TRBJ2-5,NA,ASSSKGLAGNQETQY
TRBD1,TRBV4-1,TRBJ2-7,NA,ASRGTGGVYEQY
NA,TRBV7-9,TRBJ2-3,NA,ASGHGQTDTQY
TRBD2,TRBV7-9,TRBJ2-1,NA,ASSLGLVNEQF
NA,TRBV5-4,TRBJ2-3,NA,ASSLGSGASDTQY
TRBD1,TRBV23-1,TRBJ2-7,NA,ASSQRTGANYEQY
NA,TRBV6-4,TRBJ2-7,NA,ASSVQGGYEQY
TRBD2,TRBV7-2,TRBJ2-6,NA,ASSLAGLAVAGANVLT
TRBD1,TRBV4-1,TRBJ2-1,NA,ASSRPGGPNNEQF
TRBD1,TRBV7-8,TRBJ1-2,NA,ASSLQRTGLNGYT
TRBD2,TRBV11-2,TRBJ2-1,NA,ASSLDPGRATYNEQF
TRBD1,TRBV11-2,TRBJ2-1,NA,ASSRRTGSGNEQF
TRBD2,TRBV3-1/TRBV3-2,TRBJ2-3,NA,ASSLSGRPTDTQY
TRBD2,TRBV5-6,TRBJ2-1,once,ASSFLAGTDNEQF
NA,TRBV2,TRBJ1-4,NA,ASSDLTTNEKLF
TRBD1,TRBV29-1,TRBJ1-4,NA,SVGTGTGGGSEKLF
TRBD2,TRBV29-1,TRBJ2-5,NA,SVDPSGRETQY
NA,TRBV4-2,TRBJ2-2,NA,ASSPTRTGELF
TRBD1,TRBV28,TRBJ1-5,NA,ASSLVGTGDLNSNQPQH
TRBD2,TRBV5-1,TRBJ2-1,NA,ASSLAPSGAPNEQF